This T cell receptor (beta chain) was observed in a study of monozygotic twins with inflammatory bowel disease. No DNA is given; TCRdb re-called the 5' RACE reads and lists each CDR3 protein once. The sample table sets out roughly 160,000 distinct CDR3 sequences. This CDR3 comprises 13 residues. Per the germline V gene, CDR1 is GTSNPN and CDR2 is SVGIG (reference sequence). The sequence came from a human donor with ulcerative colitis or Crohn's disease, or a healthy co-twin of an affected twin (not recorded which). Sequenced input: blood. The V call is TRBV30, the J call TRBJ1-2; TCRdb's D gene call, TRBD1, goes unchecked for lack of DNA. This chain's CDR3 is CALIRDRGEGYTF.